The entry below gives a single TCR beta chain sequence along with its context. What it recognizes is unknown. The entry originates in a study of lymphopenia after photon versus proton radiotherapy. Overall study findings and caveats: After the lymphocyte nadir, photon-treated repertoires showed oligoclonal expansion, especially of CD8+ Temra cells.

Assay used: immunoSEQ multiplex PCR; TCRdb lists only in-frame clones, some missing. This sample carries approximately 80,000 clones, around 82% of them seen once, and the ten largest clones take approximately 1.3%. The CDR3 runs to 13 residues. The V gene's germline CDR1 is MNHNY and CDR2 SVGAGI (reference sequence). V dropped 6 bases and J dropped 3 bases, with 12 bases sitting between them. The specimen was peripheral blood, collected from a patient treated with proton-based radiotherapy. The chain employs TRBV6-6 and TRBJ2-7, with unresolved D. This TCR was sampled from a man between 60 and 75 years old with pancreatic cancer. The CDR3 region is CASSATAIYEQYF. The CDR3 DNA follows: TGTGCCAGCAGCGCCACAGCGATCTACGAGCAGTACTTC.